A few counts support the clone carrying this TCR beta chain. This sample stems from a study of blood T cell repertoires in COVID-19. Turning to the study itself: Samples of COVID-19 (acute and convalescent) were obtained from the United States, Italy and Spain. T cells, B-cell-depleted T cells, or PBMCs provided the cDNA or gDNA that served as material.

Authors' methods: From reference gene primer amplification, estimates of nucleated cell counts were derived. TCRdb keeps only in-frame clones here, not all; method: immunoSEQ multiplex PCR. V and J calls and clone size are those listed in that table; D and trimming were worked out from the DNA. Of roughly 150,000 clones in the sample, 93% are singletons; the top ten hold just under 2%. Followed over time, Seattle patients had been enrolled while infection was active. V lost 1 base and J lost 0; bases outside the gene matches: 2. The CDR3 contains 16 residues. Germline loops: CDR1 LGHDT, CDR2 YNNKEL (reference sequence).

This sequence joins TRBV3-1 (or the pseudogene TRBV3-2) and TRBJ2-2, with 7 bases that match TRBD2. Sequencing was carried out using peripheral blood. The source is a woman aged 60-75 years with COVID-19, enrolled during active disease. CDR3 amino acids: CASSQGAGANTGELFF. In DNA form, the CDR3 reads TGTGCCAGCAGCCAAGGGGCGGGAGCGAACACCGGGGAGCTGTTTTTT.